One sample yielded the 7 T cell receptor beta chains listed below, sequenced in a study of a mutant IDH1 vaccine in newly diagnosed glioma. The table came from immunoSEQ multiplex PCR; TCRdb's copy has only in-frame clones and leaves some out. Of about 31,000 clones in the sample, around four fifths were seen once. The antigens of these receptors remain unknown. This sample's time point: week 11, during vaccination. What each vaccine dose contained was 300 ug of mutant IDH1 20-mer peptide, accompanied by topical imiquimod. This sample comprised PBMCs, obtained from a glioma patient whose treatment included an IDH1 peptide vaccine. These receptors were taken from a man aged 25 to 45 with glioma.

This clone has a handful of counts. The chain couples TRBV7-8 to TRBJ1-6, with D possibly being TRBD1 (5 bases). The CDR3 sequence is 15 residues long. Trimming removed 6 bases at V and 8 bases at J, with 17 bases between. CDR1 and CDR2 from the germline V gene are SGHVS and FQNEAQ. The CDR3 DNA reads TGTGCCAGCAGTTCCACGGGACGGGAGGATTCACCCCTCCACTTT. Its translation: CASSSTGREDSPLHF.

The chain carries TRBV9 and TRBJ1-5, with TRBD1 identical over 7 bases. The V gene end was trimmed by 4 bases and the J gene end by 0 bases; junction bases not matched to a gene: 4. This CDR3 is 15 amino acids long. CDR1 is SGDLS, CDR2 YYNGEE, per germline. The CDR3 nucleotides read TGTGCCAGCAGCCCAGGGGGGGATAGCAATCAGCCCCAGCATTTT. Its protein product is CASSPGGDSNQPQHF.

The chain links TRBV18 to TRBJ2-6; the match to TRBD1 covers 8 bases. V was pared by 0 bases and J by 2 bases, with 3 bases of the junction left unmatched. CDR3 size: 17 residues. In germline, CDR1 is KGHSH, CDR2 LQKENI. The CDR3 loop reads CASSPPVRGPGANVLTF. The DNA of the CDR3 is TGTGCCAGCTCACCACCGGTCAGGGGGCCTGGGGCCAACGTCCTGACTTTC.

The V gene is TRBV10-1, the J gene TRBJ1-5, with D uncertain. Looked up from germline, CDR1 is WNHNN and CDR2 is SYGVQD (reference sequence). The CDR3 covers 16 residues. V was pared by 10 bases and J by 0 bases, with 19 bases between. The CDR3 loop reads CAITARRAYSNQPQHF. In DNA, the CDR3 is TGCGCCATCACAGCTCGAAGGGCTTATAGCAATCAGCCCCAGCATTTT.

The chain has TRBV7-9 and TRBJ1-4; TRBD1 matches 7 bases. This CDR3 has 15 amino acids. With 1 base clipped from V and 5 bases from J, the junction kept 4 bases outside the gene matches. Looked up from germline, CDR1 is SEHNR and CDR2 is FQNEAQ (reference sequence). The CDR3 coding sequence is TGTGCCAGCAGCTTAGTTAAGGGGGCAAATGAAAAACTGTTTTTT. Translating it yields CASSLVKGANEKLFF. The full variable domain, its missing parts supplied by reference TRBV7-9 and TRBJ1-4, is DTGVSQNPRHKITKRGQNVTFRCDPISEHNRLYWYRQTLGQGPEFLTYFQNEAQLEKSRLLSDRFSAERPKGSFSTLEIQRTEQGDSAMYLCASSLVKGANEKLFFGSGTQLSVL.

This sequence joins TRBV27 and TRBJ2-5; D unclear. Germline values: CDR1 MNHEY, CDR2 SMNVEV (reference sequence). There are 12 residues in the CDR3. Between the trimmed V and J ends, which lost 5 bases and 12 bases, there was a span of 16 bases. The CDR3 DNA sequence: TGTGCCAGCAGTCCCGACATCCATCGGGAGTACTTC. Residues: CASSPDIHREYF.

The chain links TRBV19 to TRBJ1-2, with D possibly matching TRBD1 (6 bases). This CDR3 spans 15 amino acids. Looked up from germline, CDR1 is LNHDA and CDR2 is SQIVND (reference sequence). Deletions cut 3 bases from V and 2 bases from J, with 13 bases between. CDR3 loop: CASSIGGHLNYGYTF. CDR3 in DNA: TGTGCCAGTAGTATTGGGGGACACCTCAACTATGGCTACACCTTC.